This TCR beta chain was recorded in a study of shared clonotypes between healthy human individuals. The wider study: Aged between 18 and 49, the donors were two women and three men. Used for every donor were three CD4 naive, three CD4 memory, two CD8 naive and one CD8 memory plate.

Naive CD8 isolation took CD45RO-negative cells positively selected for CCR7 and excluded terminally differentiated effector memory CD45RA+ cells. Overall study results and limits: The study found about 5% of naive CD4 clonotypes shared across a handful of donors.

J was trimmed by 6 bases and V by 5 bases; bases with no gene match: 13. Germline assignment: CDR1 SEHNR and CDR2 FQNEAQ (reference sequence). The CDR3 sequence is 16 residues long. About this clone: Its antigen is as yet unknown.

The table came from immunoSEQ multiplex PCR; TCRdb's copy has only in-frame clones and leaves some out. Here the sample spans some 2.1 million clones, roughly 95% being singletons. The source material was naive CD8+ T cells from PBMCs. The rearrangement uses TRBV7-9 and TRBJ2-1; 7 bases map to TRBD1. This TCR derives from a young man in good health. Some clones in this sample may be carry-over from other donors' samples. CDR3 residues: CASSPPAGTAANEQFF. The CDR3 DNA follows: TGTGCCAGCAGCCCCCCGGCCGGGACAGCCGCCAATGAGCAGTTCTTC.